This entry lists 25 T cell receptor beta chains sequenced from one sample in a study of blood T cell repertoires in COVID-19. Repertoires were generated with immunoSEQ multiplex PCR, while TCRdb's copy carries only in-frame clones and drops some. The table has about 120,000 clones, 65% to 90% seen once. The sample taken for sequencing was peripheral blood. The receptors here all came from a man of 80 years or more with acute or convalescent COVID-19.

The chain uses TRBV6-5 and TRBJ2-7, with a tentative D call TRBD2 (5 bases). The V gene lost 0 bases and the J gene lost 0 bases, with 9 bases spanning the gap. This CDR3 contains 15 residues. Germline-derived CDR1 and CDR2 are MNHEY and SVGAGI. CDR3: CASSYSDGDSYEQYF. The CDR3 DNA reads as TGTGCCAGCAGTTACTCGGACGGGGACTCCTACGAGCAGTACTTC.

This clone turned up a few times. This chain uses TRBV9 with TRBJ1-4; TRBD1 is a possible D gene (5 bases). V shed 4 bases and J shed 4 bases, with 14 bases lying between them. The germline V gene has CDR1 SGDLS and CDR2 YYNGEE. The CDR3 consists of 15 residues. CDR3 sequence reads: CASSQGQGDNEKLFF. Written as DNA, the CDR3 is TGTGCCAGCAGCCAGGGCCAGGGCGATAATGAAAAACTGTTTTTT.

The gene calls are TRBV27 and TRBJ1-2, with TRBD1 as a possible D gene (6 bases). Germline values: CDR1 MNHEY, CDR2 SMNVEV (reference sequence). Trimming pared 3 bases from V and 4 bases from J, leaving 15 bases between. The CDR3 runs to 15 residues. The CDR3 reads CASSFRGAQSYGYTF. Here the CDR3 DNA reads TGTGCCAGCAGTTTTCGGGGGGCCCAATCCTATGGCTACACCTTC.

The gene calls are TRBV7-9 and TRBJ1-1; D not resolved. CDR1 is SEHNR, CDR2 FQNEAQ, per germline (reference sequence). With 6 bases removed from V and 6 bases from J, the gap between germline ends came to 20 bases. CDR3 length equals 15 residues. The DNA of the CDR3 is TGTGCCAGCAGTTCGGTCCCCTCCGTCCGTTCTGAAGCTTTCTTT. It encodes CASSSVPSVRSEAFF.

The chain combines TRBV27 with TRBJ1-1; D unresolved. Germline CDR1 reads MNHEY; CDR2 reads SMNVEV (reference sequence). V lost 0 bases to trimming and J lost 4 bases, with 15 bases between them. The CDR3 contains 16 residues. CDR3 loop: CASSLSQNWRGTEAFF. The DNA of the CDR3 is TGTGCCAGCAGTTTATCACAGAACTGGCGGGGCACTGAAGCTTTCTTT.

This clone was seen a few times. J is TRBJ2-7 and V is TRBV7-8, with TRBD1 matching 11 bases. Germline CDR1 reads SGHVS; CDR2 reads FQNEAQ. CDR3 length: 14 amino acids. V was clipped by 5 bases and J by 6 bases; unmatched bases: 6. DNA of the CDR3: TGTGCCAGCAGCACGGGACAGGGGGGAAGCGAGCAGTACTTC. Its translation: CASSTGQGGSEQYF.

A single count supports this clone. The V gene is TRBV11-3, the J gene TRBJ1-1, with 9 bases aligning to TRBD1. CDR3 size: 14 residues. The trim removed 5 bases at V and 6 bases at J, leaving 7 bases unmatched. CDR1 is SGHNT, CDR2 YENEEA, per germline. This CDR3 reads CASSARDRVSEAFF. The DNA for the CDR3 is TGTGCCAGCAGCGCCCGGGACAGGGTGTCTGAAGCTTTCTTT.

This clone was detected only a few times. The chain links TRBV4-3 to TRBJ2-7; D is unresolved. Germline CDR1 reads LGHNA; CDR2 reads YSLEER. This CDR3 comprises 14 residues. V dropped 0 bases and J dropped 1 base, with 7 bases sitting between them. The CDR3 DNA reads as TGCGCCAGCAGCCAAGATTACAGTTCCTACGAGCAGTACTTC. Translation gives CASSQDYSSYEQYF.

The rearrangement uses TRBV9 and TRBJ2-3, with D possibly matching TRBD2 (5 bases). Per germline, CDR1 SGDLS and CDR2 YYNGEE. The CDR3 is made up of 15 amino acids. Trimming pared 0 bases from V and 6 bases from J, leaving 14 bases between. In DNA, the CDR3 is TGTGCCAGCAGCGTAGTGGGGAAGGGAGAGGATACGCAGTATTTT. This translates into CASSVVGKGEDTQYF. The whole variable domain, filled in from reference TRBV9 and TRBJ2-3, reads DSGVTQTPKHLITATGQRVTLRCSPRSGDLSVYWYQQSLDQGLQFLIQYYNGEERAKGNILERFSAQQFPDLHSELNLSSLELGDSALYFCASSVVGKGEDTQYFGPGTRLTVL.

The chain has TRBV28 and TRBJ2-3, with 8 positions matching TRBD2. Trimming removed 10 bases from V and 1 base from J; junction bases left unmatched: 4. Germline V gene lookup returns CDR1 MDHEN and CDR2 SYDVKM. The CDR3 covers 13 residues. The CDR3 loop is CATTGGGTDTQYF. In nucleotides, the CDR3 is TGTGCCACCACCGGGGGGGGCACAGATACGCAGTATTTT.

The chain combines TRBV18 with TRBJ1-2; D possibly corresponds to TRBD1 (6 bases). The CDR3 extends over 14 amino acids. With 0 bases removed from V and 9 bases from J, the gap between germline ends came to 14 bases. From germline, CDR1 is KGHSH and CDR2 LQKENI. CDR3 protein: CASSPPTGGERYTF. The CDR3 bases are TGTGCCAGCTCACCACCGACAGGCGGTGAGCGCTACACCTTC.

The chain joins TRBV12-3 or TRBV12-4 to TRBJ1-5; TRBD1 matches at 8 bases. CDR3 length: 12 amino acids. V shed 5 bases, J shed 12 bases, and the junction held 6 bases outside the gene matches. DNA for the CDR3: TGTGCCAGCAGTCCTACAGGGGGAAACCAGCATTTT. Protein: CASSPTGGNQHF.

This CDR3 is CASSKQMNTEAFF. CDR3 nucleotide sequence: TGTGCCAGCAGTAAACAAATGAACACTGAAGCTTTCTTT. This chain links TRBV6-5 with TRBJ1-1; D is undetermined. Germline V gives CDR1 MNHEY, CDR2 SVGAGI. The germline V and J ends were trimmed by 5 bases and 0 bases, with 7 bases remaining between them. The CDR3 loop spans 13 amino acids.

The chain combines TRBV21-1 with TRBJ1-5. TRBV21-1 is noted as a pseudogene. CDR3 length: 15 amino acids. CDR3 residues: CASSRGVYSNQPQHF. CDR3 bases: TGTGCCAGCAGCAGAGGTGTTTATAGCAATCAGCCCCAGCATTTT.

This clone was found a few times. The V call is TRBV7-8, the J call TRBJ1-1; D ambiguous. The CDR3 has 13 amino acids. The V gene's germline CDR1 is SGHVS and CDR2 FQNEAQ. The V gene lost 5 bases and the J gene lost 5 bases, with 12 bases spanning the gap. The CDR3 DNA sequence: TGTGCCAGCAGCCTCGATCGGGGAACTGAAGCTTTCTTT. Protein product: CASSLDRGTEAFF.

The J gene is TRBJ2-3, the V gene TRBV19; no firm D call. Trimming left V 3 bases short and J 5 bases short, with 12 bases between. CDR3 length: 14 residues. From germline, CDR1 is LNHDA and CDR2 SQIVND (reference sequence). The CDR3 nucleotides read TGTGCCAGTAGTATCGGTCGGTTAAAAGATACGCAGTATTTT. The encoded protein is CASSIGRLKDTQYF.

The chain carries TRBV11-2 and TRBJ1-6; D call uncertain. V was clipped by 3 bases and J by 8 bases, with 8 bases between them. This CDR3 is built from 13 residues. Germline V gives CDR1 SGHAT, CDR2 FQNNGV. The CDR3 loop is CASSFSRDSPLHF. CDR3 sequence (DNA): TGTGCCAGCAGCTTCTCGAGGGATTCACCCCTCCACTTT.

The chain links TRBV4-3 to TRBJ1-2, with 7 bases fitting TRBD1. The CDR3 has 17 amino acids. Germline lookup yields CDR1 LGHNA and CDR2 YSLEER. Germline trimming cut 1 base from V and 3 bases from J; bases unmatched to any gene: 11. Written as DNA, the CDR3 is TGCGCCAGCAGCCAAGCCCCGACAGGGTCGGGAGACTATGGCTACACCTTC. The encoded protein is CASSQAPTGSGDYGYTF.

The rearrangement uses TRBV7-3 and TRBJ1-6, with TRBD1 matching 8 bases. In germline, CDR1 is SGHTA, CDR2 FQGTGA. The CDR3 spans 16 residues. V dropped 2 bases and J dropped 9; count of bases not matched to a gene: 9. CDR3 residues: CASSLQPATGVSPLHF. The CDR3 nucleotides are TGTGCCAGCAGCTTACAACCTGCGACAGGGGTTTCACCCCTCCACTTT. Full variable domain (remainder filled in from reference TRBV7-3 and TRBJ1-6): GAGVSQTPSNKVTEKGKYVELRCDPISGHTALYWYRQSLGQGPEFLIYFQGTGAADDSGLPNDRFFAVRPEGSVSTLKIQRTERGDSAVYLCASSLQPATGVSPLHFGNGTRLTVT.

Concerning this clone: One junction end does not reproduce the germline sequence, and a read error may be involved. CDR3 nucleotides: TGTGCCAGCAGAAGCGGGACCCCCGAAGGGCTAGCTCTCTTT. Its protein product is CASRSGTPEGLALF. The rearrangement uses TRBV5-5 and TRBJ1-1, with a weak D call TRBD1 (5 bases). Germline V CDR1 and CDR2: SGHKS, YYEKEE (reference sequence). CDR3 size: 14 residues.

This chain links TRBV9 with TRBJ1-1; 7 bases are shared with TRBD1. The germline gives CDR1 SGDLS, CDR2 YYNGEE. CDR3 length: 16 amino acids. After removal of 0 bases from V and 5 bases from J, the junction contained 10 bases not matched to a gene. The CDR3 coding sequence is TGTGCCAGCAGCGTAGCTGGAGGGGGCGCGGGGACTGAAGCTTTCTTT. Translation: CASSVAGGGAGTEAFF.

The chain uses TRBV20-1 and TRBJ2-1; tentative D call: TRBD2 (5 bases). The V and J ends lost 6 bases and 8 bases respectively, with 11 bases between them. The CDR3 runs 11 residues. The germline V gene has CDR1 DFQATT and CDR2 SNEGSKA (reference sequence). CDR3: CSAKTIHEQFF. The CDR3 DNA reads TGCAGTGCAAAGACTATCCATGAGCAGTTCTTC.

This clone turned up a few times. V is TRBV15 and J is TRBJ2-7; perhaps TRBD1 as D (6 bases). Trimming cost V 0 bases and J 0 bases, with 12 bases left between them. This CDR3 is 16 amino acids long. Germline V CDR1 and CDR2: LNHNV, YYDKDF (reference sequence). The CDR3 is CATSRDLRTVSYEQYF. The CDR3 DNA sequence: TGTGCCACCAGCAGAGATCTAAGGACAGTCTCCTACGAGCAGTACTTC.

The chain employs TRBV28 and TRBJ1-6; D is possibly TRBD1 (6 bases). The CDR3 contains 14 residues. Trimming shortened V by 10 bases and J by 9 bases, and 19 bases separated the two germline ends. CDR1 and CDR2 (germline): MDHEN, SYDVKM. CDR3 sequence reads: CATDKGHRGSPLHF. The CDR3 coding sequence is TGTGCCACTGACAAGGGACACCGGGGTTCACCCCTCCACTTT.

CDR3 sequence: CASSSTSGRAYEQYF. The DNA of the CDR3 is TGTGCCAGCAGTTCGACTAGCGGGAGGGCCTACGAGCAGTACTTC. The V gene is TRBV6-5, the J gene TRBJ2-7, with 14 bases identical to TRBD2. V was pared by 4 bases and J by 2 bases, with 1 base of the junction left unmatched. This CDR3 has 15 residues. The germline gives CDR1 MNHEY, CDR2 SVGAGI.